A single sample is the source of the 26 T cell receptor beta chains below, sequenced in a study of blood T cells in healthy people across ages (dated by TCRdb to about 2015). To prepare the library, 5' RACE was applied. TCRdb names Illumina HiSeq 2500 as the instrument used. The second PCR ran for about 6 to 11 cycles and used a J-beta primer mix along with a sample-barcoded 5' primer. TCRdb passed the public sequencing reads through fastp at Q25 and MiXCR, retaining productive beta sequences. Rows are combined by CDR3 protein, so each entry shows the most common genes and DNA. The sample contains over a million distinct CDR3 sequences, about 25% of them found a single time. The ten most abundant clones make up around 0.75% of the sample. These data were also reused for a study on T cells of mothers and their children.

The material sequenced was blood. These receptors all stem from a girl aged 2 to 9 in good health.

The chain recombines TRBV12-3 or TRBV12-4 with TRBJ1-1; TRBD1 matches 9 bases. The CDR3 is 14 residues long. Trimming removed 6 bases from V and 5 bases from J; junction bases left unmatched: 7. The CDR3 nucleotides read TGTGCCAGCAGACCTACAGGGGGCAGGACTGAAGCTTTCTTT. Translation: CASRPTGGRTEAFF.

J is TRBJ2-1 and V is TRBV5-1; D uncertain. Trimming removed 1 base from V and 0 bases from J, with 8 bases in between. CDR3 length: 15 amino acids. Looked up from germline, CDR1 is SGHRS and CDR2 is YFSETQ. Written as DNA, the CDR3 is TGCGCCAGCAGCTTGAGTGCAGACTCCTACAATGAGCAGTTCTTC. Its translation: CASSLSADSYNEQFF.

The chain carries TRBV15 and TRBJ2-1; D call uncertain. This CDR3 is built from 15 residues. Germline V gives CDR1 LNHNV, CDR2 YYDKDF (reference sequence). V lost 0 bases and J lost 4, with 10 bases in between. The CDR3 DNA sequence: TGTGCCACCAGCAGAGAACAGATGAGGTACAATGAGCAGTTCTTC. Amino acid sequence: CATSREQMRYNEQFF. Full variable domain (remainder filled in from reference TRBV15 and TRBJ2-1): DAMVIQNPRYQVTQFGKPVTLSCSQTLNHNVMYWYQQKSSQAPKLLFHYYDKDFNNEADTPDNFQSRRPNTSFCFLDIRSPGLGDTAMYLCATSREQMRYNEQFFGPGTRLTVL.

V is TRBV20-1 and J is TRBJ1-3; D gene uncertain. The CDR3 totals 13 residues. The germline gives CDR1 DFQATT, CDR2 SNEGSKA (reference sequence). Deletions cut 6 bases from V and 0 bases from J, with 9 bases between. CDR3 bases: TGCAGTGCCCATCGACCCTCTGGAAACACCATATATTTT. This sequence encodes CSAHRPSGNTIYF.

This clonotype appeared a few times. Germline is not matched at one junction end, which may reflect a read error. J is TRBJ2-1 and V is TRBV27; D uncertain. The CDR3 consists of 13 residues. CDR1 is MNHEY and CDR2 is SMNVEV in the germline V gene (reference sequence). The CDR3 nucleotides read TGTGCCAGCAGTTTTCCGTATCAAGAGACCCAGCACTTC. Encoded protein: CASSFPYQETQHF.

This clonotype was detected ten times or more. The chain links TRBV21-1 to TRBJ2-1; TRBD1 was called by the table and not checked on the DNA. TRBV21-1 constitutes a pseudogene. The CDR3 loop spans 15 amino acids. The CDR3 DNA sequence: TGTGCCAGCAGCCTCGTCCACTTCCCCGGCAGTGAGCAGTTCTTC. Protein product: CASSLVHFPGSEQFF.

This clonotype was seen a few times. This sequence joins TRBV18 and TRBJ2-1, with D possibly being TRBD2 (6 bases). The CDR3 consists of 14 residues. Trimming removed 5 bases from V and 4 bases from J, with 12 bases in between. Germline CDR1 reads KGHSH; CDR2 reads LQKENI. The CDR3 region has the DNA TGTGCCAGCTCAACTAGCTACACTTACAATGAGCAGTTCTTC. Translation: CASSTSYTYNEQFF.

The rearrangement uses TRBV7-9 and TRBJ1-1; D gene uncertain. V lost 3 bases and J 6 bases, leaving 11 bases between the germline ends. The CDR3 is 13 amino acids. Germline V CDR1 and CDR2: SEHNR, FQNEAQ (reference sequence). The CDR3 region is CASSLGTPSEAFF. In nucleotides, the CDR3 is TGTGCCAGCAGCTTGGGTACCCCCTCTGAAGCTTTCTTT.

The genes are TRBV5-1 and TRBJ1-1; D unclear. The CDR3 loop spans 16 amino acids. CDR1 is SGHRS and CDR2 is YFSETQ in the germline V gene. Trimming pared 0 bases from V and 2 bases from J, leaving 14 bases between. The CDR3 nucleotides read TGCGCCAGCAGCTTGGCCAAGGGCGGAGACAACACTGAAGCTTTCTTT. This encodes CASSLAKGGDNTEAFF.

This clonotype was detected a few times. The chain carries TRBV7-9 and TRBJ1-4, with D possibly matching TRBD1 (5 bases). Trimming took 5 bases from V and 5 from J, leaving 15 bases between them. The germline V gene has CDR1 SEHNR and CDR2 FQNEAQ (reference sequence). The CDR3 spans 15 residues. The CDR3 protein is CASSARRGENEKLFF. The CDR3 nucleotides are TGTGCCAGCAGCGCAAGGAGGGGCGAGAATGAAAAACTGTTTTTT.

The chain recombines TRBV28 with TRBJ2-5, with 7 bases matching TRBD1. V dropped 6 bases and J dropped 7; count of bases not matched to a gene: 5. This CDR3 has 12 amino acids. Germline CDR1 and CDR2: MDHEN and SYDVKM. CDR3 DNA: TGTGCCAGCAGAGGACAGGCTTGGACCCAGTACTTC. It translates to CASRGQAWTQYF.

This clonotype was detected only a few times. The chain employs TRBV15 and TRBJ2-7; 7 positions agree with TRBD2. Per germline, CDR1 LNHNV and CDR2 YYDKDF (reference sequence). Trimming removed 3 bases from V and 3 bases from J; junction bases left unmatched: 8. The CDR3 consists of 15 residues. CDR3 nucleotides: TGTGCCACCAGCAGCGTCCTAGCGGCGATCTACGAGCAGTACTTC. It specifies CATSSVLAAIYEQYF.

This clonotype was counted between two and nine times. The rearrangement joins TRBV20-1 to TRBJ2-7; TRBD2 matches 7 bases. CDR3 length equals 14 residues. Trimming took 7 bases from V and 2 from J; bases not matched to a gene: 11. CDR1 and CDR2 from the germline V gene are DFQATT and SNEGSKA (reference sequence). CDR3: CSVISSGSTYEQYF. CDR3 nucleotide sequence: TGCAGTGTCATCTCTAGCGGAAGTACCTACGAGCAGTACTTC.

V usage is TRBV6-5 and J usage is TRBJ2-7; D possibly corresponds to TRBD2 (5 bases). Germline loops: CDR1 MNHEY, CDR2 SVGAGI. V was shortened by 0 bases and J by 7 bases, with 16 bases between the two germline ends. This CDR3 is built from 15 residues. The CDR3 sequence is CASSYSLTGSEEQYF. Written as DNA, the CDR3 is TGTGCCAGCAGTTACTCTCTGACGGGGAGTGAAGAGCAGTACTTC.

The chain joins TRBV7-9 to TRBJ2-1; possible D gene TRBD1, 5 bases. The CDR3 is 15 residues long. Germline values: CDR1 SEHNR, CDR2 FQNEAQ (reference sequence). The germline V and J ends were trimmed by 3 bases and 4 bases, with 13 bases remaining between them. The CDR3 coding sequence is TGTGCCAGCAGCTTTCTCCAGGGAATATACAATGAGCAGTTCTTC. Encoded protein: CASSFLQGIYNEQFF.

This clonotype was recorded a few times. This chain joins TRBV4-1 and TRBJ1-6; D call uncertain. V was clipped by 0 bases and J by 9 bases, with 9 bases between them. CDR3 length equals 14 residues. Germline V gives CDR1 MGHRA, CDR2 YSYEKL. CDR3 nucleotides: TGCGCCAGCAGCCAAGAAGGGCCGGGTTCACCCCTCCACTTT. It translates to CASSQEGPGSPLHF.

As to this clonotype: The junction differs from germline at one of its ends, possibly a read error. This sequence joins TRBV4-1 and TRBJ2-6; 7 nucleotides align to TRBD1. Germline lookup yields CDR1 MGHRA and CDR2 YSYEKL. This CDR3 is built from 20 residues. In DNA form, the CDR3 reads TGCGCCAGCAGCAAAGATTTAGAGACAGGGATAGGCTCTGGGGCCAACGTCCTGACTTTC. Protein sequence: CASSKDLETGIGSGANVLTF.

Worth noting for this clonotype: One junction end does not reproduce the germline sequence, and a read error may be involved. The chain has TRBV19 and TRBJ2-3; D may be TRBD1 (5 bases). The CDR3 loop spans 13 amino acids. Germline V gene sequence: CDR1 LNHDA, CDR2 SQIVND (reference sequence). The CDR3 reads CATGNTSTDTQYF. CDR3 nucleotide sequence: TGTGCCACAGGGAACACCAGCACAGATACGCAGTACTTT.

A word on this clonotype: A junction boundary mismatches the germline segment, possibly from a read error. CDR3 loop: CASSKDRVSHEQFF. The DNA for the CDR3 is TGCGCCAGCAGCAAAGACAGGGTCTCCCATGAGCAGTTCTTC. The chain links TRBV4-1 to TRBJ2-5, with 7 bases identical to TRBD1. The J call is in doubt because the DNA end fits TRBJ2-1 better. Germline assignment: CDR1 MGHRA and CDR2 YSYEKL. The CDR3 is 14 amino acids.

The V and J genes are TRBV6-5 and TRBJ1-1; possible D gene TRBD1, 6 bases. Germline V lookup: CDR1 MNHEY, CDR2 SVGAGI. There are 17 residues in the CDR3. The V and J ends lost 0 bases and 2 bases respectively, with 16 bases between them. CDR3: CASSYSSFGGPNTEAFF. The CDR3 coding sequence is TGTGCCAGCAGTTACTCGAGCTTCGGGGGGCCTAACACTGAAGCTTTCTTT.

This clonotype was seen only a few times. The V and J genes are TRBV6-5 and TRBJ2-2; D gene unclear. Germline lookup yields CDR1 MNHEY and CDR2 SVGAGI. The ends were cut back, 3 bases at V and 0 bases at J, with 14 bases in the middle. CDR3 length: 17 residues. DNA for the CDR3: TGTGCCAGCAGTTATGATCTCCAGGCGGCGAACACCGGGGAGCTGTTTTTT. This codes for CASSYDLQAANTGELFF.

This clonotype came up a few times. The V call is TRBV12-5, the J call TRBJ2-1; D could derive from TRBD1 or TRBD2 (6 bases each). The germline V gene has CDR1 LGHNT and CDR2 FRNRAP. The CDR3 contains 16 residues. V lost 0 bases, J lost 9 bases, and 18 bases lay in between. For the CDR3, the DNA is TGTGCTAGTGGTTTGGTACTGGGGATGCCGGGGGCTGAGCAGTTCTTC. Its translation: CASGLVLGMPGAEQFF.

V and J are TRBV7-3 and TRBJ2-2, with D unresolved. Germline CDR1 SGHTA, CDR2 FQGTGA. The length of the CDR3 is 13 residues. V lost 5 bases to trimming and J lost 7 bases, with 11 bases between them. CDR3 DNA: TGTGCCAGCAGCCCTGATAGAAGCGGGGAGCTGTTTTTT. Amino acids: CASSPDRSGELFF.

This clonotype was seen a handful of times. The gene calls are TRBV12-3 or TRBV12-4 and TRBJ2-7, with 9 bases aligning to TRBD1. The CDR3 loop spans 15 amino acids. The V gene end was trimmed by 3 bases and the J gene end by 6 bases; junction bases not matched to a gene: 9. The CDR3 nucleotides read TGTGCCAGCAGTTTGAGGGGGACAGGGAGTTTCGAGCAGTACTTC. Protein sequence: CASSLRGTGSFEQYF.

This clonotype was counted only a few times. This chain links TRBV4-3 with TRBJ1-6; no reliable D call. CDR1 is LGHNA, CDR2 YSLEER, per germline. V was shortened by 1 base and J by 5 bases, with 9 bases between the two germline ends. This CDR3 spans 15 amino acids. CDR3 in amino acids: CASSQGLDNNSPLHF. The DNA for the CDR3 is TGCGCCAGCAGCCAAGGTCTCGACAATAATTCACCCCTCCACTTT.

This clonotype has a handful of counts. CDR3 bases: TGTGCCACCAGTGACGGTGGGACAGGGGAGGAAGGAGGCTACACCTTC. As protein: CATSDGGTGEEGGYTF. This chain joins TRBV24-1 and TRBJ1-2; 10 bases line up with TRBD1. The CDR3 sequence is 16 residues long. CDR1 and CDR2 (germline): KGHDR, SFDVKD. V trimming: 4 bases; J trimming: 8 bases; junction bases outside the gene matches: 12.